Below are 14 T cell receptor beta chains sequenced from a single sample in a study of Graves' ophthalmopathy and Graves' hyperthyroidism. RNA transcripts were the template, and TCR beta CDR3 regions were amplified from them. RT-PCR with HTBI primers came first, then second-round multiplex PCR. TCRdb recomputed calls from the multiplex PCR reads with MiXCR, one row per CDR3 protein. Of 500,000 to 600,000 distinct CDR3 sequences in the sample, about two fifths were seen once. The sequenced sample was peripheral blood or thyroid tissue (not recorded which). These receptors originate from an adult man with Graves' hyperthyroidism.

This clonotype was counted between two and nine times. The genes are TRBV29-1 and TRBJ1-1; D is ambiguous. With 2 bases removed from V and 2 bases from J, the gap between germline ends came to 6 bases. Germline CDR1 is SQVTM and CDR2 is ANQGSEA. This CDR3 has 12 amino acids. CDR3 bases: TGCAGCGTTGAATGGCAAAACACTGAAGCTTTCTTT. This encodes CSVEWQNTEAFF.

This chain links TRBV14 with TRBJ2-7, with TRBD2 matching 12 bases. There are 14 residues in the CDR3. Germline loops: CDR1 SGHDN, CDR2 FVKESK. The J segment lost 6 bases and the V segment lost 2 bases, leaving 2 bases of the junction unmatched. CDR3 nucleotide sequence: TGTGCCAGCAGCCAACCACTAGCGGGAGGCGAGCAGTACTTC. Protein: CASSQPLAGGEQYF.

CDR3 in DNA: TGTGCCAGCGGACGGGGAGACTGGGGCAGAGCTTTCTTT. Residues: CASGRGDWGRAFF. This chain connects TRBV6-1 to TRBJ1-1; a possible D gene is TRBD1 (5 bases). V lost 8 bases and J 10 bases, leaving 20 bases between the germline ends. The CDR3 runs 13 residues. Per germline, CDR1 MNHNS and CDR2 SASEGT.

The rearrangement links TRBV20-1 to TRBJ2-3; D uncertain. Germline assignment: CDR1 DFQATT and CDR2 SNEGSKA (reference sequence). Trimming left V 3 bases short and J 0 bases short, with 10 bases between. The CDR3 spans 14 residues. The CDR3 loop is CSARVATSTDTQYF. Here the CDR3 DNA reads TGCAGTGCTAGGGTCGCCACGAGCACAGATACGCAGTATTTT.

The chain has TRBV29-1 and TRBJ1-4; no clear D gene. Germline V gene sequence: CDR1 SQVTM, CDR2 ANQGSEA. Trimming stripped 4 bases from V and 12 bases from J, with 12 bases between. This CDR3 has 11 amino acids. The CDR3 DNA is TGCAGCGTTGTGGAGGGTTGGGAACTGTTTTTT. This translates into CSVVEGWELFF.

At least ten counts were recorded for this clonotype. The CDR3 DNA sequence: TGTGCCAGCAGCAAGACAGGGGAGGAGGGGCAGCCCCAGCATTTT. Translating gives CASSKTGEEGQPQHF. This rearrangement joins TRBV7-8 to TRBJ1-5; the match to TRBD1 covers 8 bases. Germline trimming cut 5 bases from V and 7 bases from J; bases unmatched to any gene: 10. The CDR3 extends over 15 amino acids. Germline V lookup: CDR1 SGHVS, CDR2 FQNEAQ.

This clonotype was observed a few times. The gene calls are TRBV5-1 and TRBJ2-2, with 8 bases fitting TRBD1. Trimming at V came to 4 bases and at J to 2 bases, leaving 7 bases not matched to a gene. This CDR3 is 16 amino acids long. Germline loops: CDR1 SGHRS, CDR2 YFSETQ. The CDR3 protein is CASSHRTGKNTGELFF. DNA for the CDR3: TGCGCCAGCAGCCATCGGACAGGGAAAAACACCGGGGAGCTGTTTTTT.

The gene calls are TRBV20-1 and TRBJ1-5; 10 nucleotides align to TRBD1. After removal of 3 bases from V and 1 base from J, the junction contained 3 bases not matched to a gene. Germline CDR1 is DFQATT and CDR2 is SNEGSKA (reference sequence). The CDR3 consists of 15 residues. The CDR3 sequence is CSASQGQGSNQPQHF. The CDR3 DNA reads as TGCAGTGCTAGCCAGGGACAGGGGAGCAATCAGCCCCAGCATTTT.

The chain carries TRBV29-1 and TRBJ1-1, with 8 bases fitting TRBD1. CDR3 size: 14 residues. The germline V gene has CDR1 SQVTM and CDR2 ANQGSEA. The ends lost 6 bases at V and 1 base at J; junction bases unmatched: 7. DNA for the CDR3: TGCAGCGTGCCCCTAGGACAGGGGAACACTGAAGCTTTCTTT. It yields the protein CSVPLGQGNTEAFF.

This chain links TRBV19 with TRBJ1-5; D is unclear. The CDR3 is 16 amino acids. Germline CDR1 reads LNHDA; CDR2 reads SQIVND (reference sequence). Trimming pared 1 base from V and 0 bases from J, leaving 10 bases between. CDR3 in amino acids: CASSIAGAYSNQPQHF. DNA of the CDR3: TGTGCCAGTAGTATAGCGGGAGCTTATAGCAATCAGCCCCAGCATTTT. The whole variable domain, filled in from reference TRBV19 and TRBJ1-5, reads DGGITQSPKYLFRKEGQNVTLSCEQNLNHDAMYWYRQDPGQGLRLIYYSQIVNDFQKGDIAEGYSVSREKKESFPLTVTSAQKNPTAFYLCASSIAGAYSNQPQHFGDGTRLSIL.

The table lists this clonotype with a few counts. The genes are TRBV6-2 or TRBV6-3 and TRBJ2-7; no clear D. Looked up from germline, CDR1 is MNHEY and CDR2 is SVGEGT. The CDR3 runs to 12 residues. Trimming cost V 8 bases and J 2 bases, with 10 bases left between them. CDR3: CASGVVPYEQYF. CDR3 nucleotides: TGTGCCAGCGGAGTGGTCCCCTACGAGCAGTACTTC.

The CDR3, as DNA: TGTGCCAGCAGCTTAGCGCTTGGGACTAGCGGGAGTCGGGAGCTGTTTTTT. Amino acid sequence: CASSLALGTSGSRELFF. The chain carries TRBV11-1 and TRBJ2-2, with 14 nucleotides matching TRBD2. This CDR3 contains 17 residues. After removal of 0 bases from V and 9 bases from J, the junction contained 6 bases not matched to a gene. The germline V gene encodes CDR1 SGHAT and CDR2 FQDESV (reference sequence).

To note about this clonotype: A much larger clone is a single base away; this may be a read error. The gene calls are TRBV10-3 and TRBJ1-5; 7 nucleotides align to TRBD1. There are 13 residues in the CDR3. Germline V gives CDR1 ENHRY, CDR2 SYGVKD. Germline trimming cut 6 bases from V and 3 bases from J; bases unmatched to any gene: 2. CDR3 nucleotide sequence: TGTGCCATCAGGGGACAGTACAATCAGCCCCAGCATTTT. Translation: CAIRGQYNQPQHF.

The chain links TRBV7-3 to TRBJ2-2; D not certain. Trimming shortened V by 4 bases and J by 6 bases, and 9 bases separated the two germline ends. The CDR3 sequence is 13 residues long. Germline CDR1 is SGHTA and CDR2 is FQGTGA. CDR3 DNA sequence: TGTGCCAGCAGCTCACACGGGTCCGGGGAGCTGTTTTTT. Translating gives CASSSHGSGELFF.